This TCR beta chain was obtained from a study of blood T cell repertoires in COVID-19. Study background: Sample material is recorded as cDNA or gDNA derived from T cells, B-cell-depleted T cells, or PBMCs.

In the study's own analysis: Estimation of nucleated cell counts relied on the amplification of reference gene primers. Assay used: immunoSEQ multiplex PCR; TCRdb lists only in-frame clones, some missing. That table is the source of V, J and clone size, and D and trimming were worked out from the DNA. The sample lists about 120,000 clones, more than 75% seen once, with roughly 4.5% in the top ten. The sample consisted of peripheral blood. The TCR comes from a man between 60 and 70 years old with COVID-19, enrolled during active disease.

The CDR3 coding sequence is TGTGCCAGCAGCTTAGACAGAGCTAATGAAAAACTGTTTTTT. Translated: CASSLDRANEKLFF. The chain recombines TRBV7-8 with TRBJ1-4; D gene uncertain. This CDR3 is built from 14 residues. CDR1 and CDR2 (germline): SGHVS, FQNEAQ. V dropped 1 base and J dropped 3 bases, with 6 bases sitting between them. The full variable domain, with the rest looked up from reference TRBV7-8 and TRBJ1-4, is GAGVSQSPRYKVAKRGQDVALRCDPISGHVSLFWYQQALGQGPEFLTYFQNEAQLDKSGLPSDRFFAERPEGSVSTLKIQRTQQEDSAVYLCASSLDRANEKLFFGSGTQLSVL.